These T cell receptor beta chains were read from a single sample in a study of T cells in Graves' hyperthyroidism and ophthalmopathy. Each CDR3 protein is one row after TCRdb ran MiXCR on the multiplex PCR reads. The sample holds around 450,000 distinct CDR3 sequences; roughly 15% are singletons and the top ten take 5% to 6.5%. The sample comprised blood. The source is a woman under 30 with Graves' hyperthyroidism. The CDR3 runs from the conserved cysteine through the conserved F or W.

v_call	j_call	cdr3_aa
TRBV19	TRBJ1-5	CASSPPRTPIWPQHF
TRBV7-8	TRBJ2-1	CASKFRGLAGGGSYNEQFF
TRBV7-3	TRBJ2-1	CASSLNGGHNEQFF
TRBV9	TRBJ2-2	CASSERLVNTGELFF
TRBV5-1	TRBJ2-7	CASSLTPGRPYEQYF
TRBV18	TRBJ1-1	CASSPPIVRGGTEAFF
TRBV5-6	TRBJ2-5	CASSLGGAFQETQYF
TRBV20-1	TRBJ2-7	CSARGLAGVYEQYF
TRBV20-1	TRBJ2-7	CRMGTSRSYEQYF
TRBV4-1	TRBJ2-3	CASSRLAGGPDTQYF
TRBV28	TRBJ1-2	CASEDTYGYTF
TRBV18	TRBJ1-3	CASSPLAESGNTIYF
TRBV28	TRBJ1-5	CASSWDGLISNQPQHF
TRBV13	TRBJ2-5	CASSLRDRGPQETQYF
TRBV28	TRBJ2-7	CASRDSLYEQYF
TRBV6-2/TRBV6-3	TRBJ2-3	CASSYSSDTQYF
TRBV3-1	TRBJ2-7	CASSHLTSGSTYEQYF
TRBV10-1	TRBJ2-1	CASSESLGHEQFF
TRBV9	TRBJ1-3	CASSDGTDSGNTIYF
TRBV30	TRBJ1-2	CAWSRDSRAGYTF
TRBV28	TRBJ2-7	CASSLCWQESSYEQYF
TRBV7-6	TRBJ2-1	CASSLPDVGPNYNEQFF
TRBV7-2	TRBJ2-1	CASSLAGGTDYNEQFF
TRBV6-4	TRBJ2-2	CASSANPDTGELFF
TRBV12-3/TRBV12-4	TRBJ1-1	CASSLLAGANTEAFF
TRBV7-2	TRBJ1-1	CASTTHRYTEAFF
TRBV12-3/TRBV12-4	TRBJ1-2	CASSLGEGKYHGYTF
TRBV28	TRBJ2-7	CASSKNNEQYF